This T cell receptor (beta chain) was documented in a study of T-cell memory formation after mild COVID-19. Study-level findings and limits: Most CD4+ clones that shrank were in CM and EM, while CD8+ ones turned up in EMRA. CD4+ bias marked clones expanding day 15 to 37, unlike balanced contracting clones.

In the case of this clonotype: The antigen is unknown.

5'RACE primed from the constant segment yielded TCR alpha and TCR beta cDNA libraries bearing sample barcodes and UMIs. TCRdb recomputed calls from the 5' RACE reads with MiXCR, one row per CDR3 protein. In the table there are 280,000 or so distinct CDR3 sequences, roughly 8.2% of which are singletons. Trimming took 5 bases from V and 0 from J, leaving 11 bases between them. The CDR3 has 15 amino acids. Germline CDR1 and CDR2: KGHSH and LQKENI. Sample: PBMCs or a T cell subset sorted from them (not recorded which). The origin of this receptor is a man between 18 and 29 years old who had mild COVID-19 (a few samples of this study predate the infection). Cell type and time point are not known. This chain links TRBV18 with TRBJ1-3, with TRBD1 as a possible D gene (5 bases). Here the CDR3 DNA reads TGTGCCAGCTCAGCGGGACTGCTCTCTGGAAACACCATATATTTT. Translating gives CASSAGLLSGNTIYF.